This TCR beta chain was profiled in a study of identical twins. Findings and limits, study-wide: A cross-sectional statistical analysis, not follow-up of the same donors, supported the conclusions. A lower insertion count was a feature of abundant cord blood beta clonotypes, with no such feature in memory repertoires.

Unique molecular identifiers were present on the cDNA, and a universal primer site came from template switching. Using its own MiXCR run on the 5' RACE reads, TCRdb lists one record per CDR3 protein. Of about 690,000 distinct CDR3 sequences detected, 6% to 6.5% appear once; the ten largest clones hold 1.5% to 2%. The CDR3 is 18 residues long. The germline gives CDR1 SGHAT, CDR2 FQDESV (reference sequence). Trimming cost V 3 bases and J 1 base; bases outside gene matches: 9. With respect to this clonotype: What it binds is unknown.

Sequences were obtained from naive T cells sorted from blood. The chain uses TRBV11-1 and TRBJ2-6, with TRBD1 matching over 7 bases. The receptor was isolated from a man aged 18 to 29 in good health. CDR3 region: CASSFNRGGASGANVLTF. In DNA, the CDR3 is TGTGCCAGCAGCTTCAACAGGGGTGGGGCTTCTGGGGCCAACGTCCTGACTTTC.